In this sample, the clone carrying this T cell receptor (beta chain) turned up a few times. The antigen is not known. Deletions cut 3 bases from V and 6 bases from J, with 9 bases between. This CDR3 comprises 13 residues. Four subsets defined by CD45RA and CD27 were sorted after CD3, CD4, CD8 and live/dead staining. Both TRBC1 and TRBC2 were covered by a beta constant-region primer of two equimolar oligonucleotides. Four rounds of PCR amplified the ligated cDNA using nested alpha and beta constant-region primers plus SP2. An oligonucleotide with the SP2 primer and a 12-nucleotide UMI was ligated to the cDNA 3' end. Via MiXCR, TCRdb re-called the UMI-ligation and nested PCR reads, giving one row per CDR3 protein. The sample includes more than 120,000 distinct CDR3 sequences, roughly a fifth of them seen just once. The source of the sample is a study of naive and memory T cell subsets. Study observations and caveats: Expression changes during T cell differentiation may affect RNA-based TCR counts. Diversity fell and Gini index rose from naive through CM, EM, EMRA. Especially in CD8 cells, naive repertoires contained a few larger clonotypes, possibly CD45RA-re-expressing memory cells.

This TCR was sampled from a human donor in good health. This sequence joins TRBV12-3 or TRBV12-4 and TRBJ2-1; possible D gene TRBD2, 5 bases. Sequenced sample: naive CD8+ T cells from blood. In DNA form, the CDR3 reads TGTGCCAGCAGTTTCACCCGGGGCAATGAGCAGTTCTTC. Its translation: CASSFTRGNEQFF.